Listed below are T cell receptor beta chains from one sample, sequenced in a study of cytomegalovirus exposure and HLA in healthy donors. The table came from immunoSEQ multiplex PCR; TCRdb's copy has only in-frame clones and leaves some out. The sample has some 120,000 clones; 75% to 85% are singletons. The source material was PBMCs. These receptors originate from a man in his forties in good health and CMV-seronegative. Both conserved end residues are part of each CDR3. A D gene is named only where the DNA matches it firmly. Size tells how often a clone was seen (once, few, many) or the class of an expanded clone, and some rows leave it out.

NA	TRBV28	TRBJ1-4	NA	TGTGCCAGCAGTCCTCCCGGGGCAACTAATGAAAAACTGTTTTTT	CASSPPGATNEKLFF
NA	TRBV9	TRBJ2-7	NA	TGTGCCAGCAGCGCCCTGGGGCGGTCGTACTTC	CASSALGRSYF
TRBD2	TRBV5-4	TRBJ2-2	NA	TGTGCCAGCAGCTCCGGACTAGCGGACCTCACCGGGGAGCTGTTTTTT	CASSSGLADLTGELFF
NA	TRBV4-2	TRBJ2-7	NA	TGTGCCAGCAGCTACACGGAGGGATCCCGATACTACGAGCAGTACTTC	CASSYTEGSRYYEQYF
TRBD1	TRBV19	TRBJ2-7	NA	TGTGCCAGTACCTCGGACAGGGCGGGGTACGAGCAGTACTTC	CASTSDRAGYEQYF
NA	TRBV18	TRBJ1-4	NA	TGTGCCAGCTCACCACTCGGAACAGGCGAAAAACTGTTTTTT	CASSPLGTGEKLFF
NA	TRBV7-2	TRBJ2-5	NA	TGTGCCAGCAGCTCCCCGGACTCCACCCAGTACTTC	CASSSPDSTQYF
TRBD2	TRBV5-1	TRBJ2-1	few	TGCGCCAGCAGCTGGGACTATTACAATGAGCAGTTCTTC	CASSWDYYNEQFF
NA	TRBV7-9	TRBJ1-1	NA	TGTGCCAGCAGCTTACAGGGGACGAACACTGAAGCTTTCTTT	CASSLQGTNTEAFF
NA	TRBV27	TRBJ2-1	NA	TGTGCCAGCAGTTTATCGGGCGGGATGGGCAATGAGCAGTTCTTC	CASSLSGGMGNEQFF
TRBD1	TRBV2	TRBJ2-1	NA	TGTGCCAGCAGTGAAGGACAGGGTAGATACAATGAGCAGTTCTTC	CASSEGQGRYNEQFF
NA	TRBV5-6	TRBJ2-1	NA	TGTGCCAGCAGCTTACAGGGTTCGGATGAGCAGTTCTTC	CASSLQGSDEQFF
TRBD1	TRBV28	TRBJ2-7	NA	TGTGCCAGCAGTTTGTTGCAGGGGGCAGGGGAGCAGTACTTC	CASSLLQGAGEQYF
NA	TRBV14	TRBJ2-7	few	TGTGCCAGCAGCCAAGATTTGGGGCAGAAAATTATCTACGAGCAGTACTTC	CASSQDLGQKIIYEQYF
TRBD2	TRBV19	TRBJ2-7	NA	TGTGCCAGTAGATCCAGGGGGGGACTAGCGGGAGTAGTCACTGACGAGCAGTACTTC	CASRSRGGLAGVVTDEQYF
NA	TRBV6-1	TRBJ1-2	few	TGTGCCAGCACTGGGGTGGCAGGGTCTGGTGGCTACACCTTC	CASTGVAGSGGYTF
TRBD1	TRBV19	TRBJ1-5	NA	TGTGCCAGTAGTATGGAACGGGACAGTGGATGGGTTCTTAGCAATCAGCCCCAGCATTTT	CASSMERDSGWVLSNQPQHF
TRBD1	TRBV7-6	TRBJ2-1	NA	TGTGCCAGCAGCAAAACAGGGGGCTCCTACAATGAGCAGTTCTTC	CASSKTGGSYNEQFF
TRBD1	TRBV9	TRBJ2-7	NA	TGTGCCAGCAGCGTCGGGGACAGGGACTACGAGCAGTACTTC	CASSVGDRDYEQYF
NA	TRBV2	TRBJ2-7	NA	TGTGCCAGCAGTGATGGCAGATTCTCCTACGAGCAGTACTTC	CASSDGRFSYEQYF
NA	TRBV14	TRBJ1-1	NA	TGTGCCAGCAGCCTGACAACCAACACTGAAGCTTTCTTT	CASSLTTNTEAFF
NA	TRBV7-2	TRBJ2-7	NA	TGTGCCAGCAGCTTAGTTGGGCAGGGCGTTTACGAGCAGTACTTC	CASSLVGQGVYEQYF
NA	TRBV7-9	TRBJ1-1	NA	TGTGCCAGCAGCTTAGGTGGCGGGAACACTGAAGCTTTCTTT	CASSLGGGNTEAFF
NA	TRBV7-2	TRBJ2-7	few	TGTGCCAGCAGCTTAGCGCGGGGACCCTCCTACGAGCAGTACTTC	CASSLARGPSYEQYF
TRBD2	TRBV4-2	TRBJ2-3	NA	TGTGCCAGCAGCCAAGAGGTCCGGCGGGCGGGGGAAACAGATACGCAGTATTTT	CASSQEVRRAGETDTQYF
NA	TRBV28	TRBJ1-2	once	TGTGCCAGCAGTCTCCTCGAGTCGGCGGCGGCCTATGGCTACACCTTC	CASSLLESAAAYGYTF
TRBD2	TRBV7-2	TRBJ2-3	NA	TGTGCCAGCAGCTTTCCGACTAGCGGGGGAGATACGCAGTATTTT	CASSFPTSGGDTQYF
NA	TRBV5-1	TRBJ2-5	NA	TGCGCCAGCAGCTTGGGAGTTCGAGAGGGCCTAGAGACCCAGTACTTC	CASSLGVREGLETQYF
NA	TRBV7-9	TRBJ1-1	NA	TGTGCCAGCAGCAGAGAAACTTACACTGAAGCTTTCTTT	CASSRETYTEAFF
TRBD1	TRBV28	TRBJ2-5	once	TGTGCCAGCAGACAGACAGGGCGAGAGACCCAGTACTTC	CASRQTGRETQYF
NA	TRBV7-5	TRBJ1-5	NA	TGTGTCAGAATTTCGGGGGTTTATCAGCCCCAGCATTTT	CVRISGVYQPQHF
NA	TRBV7-2	TRBJ2-5	NA	TGTGCCAGCAGCCGGGCGGGGTCGGAGACCCAGTACTTC	CASSRAGSETQYF
NA	TRBV7-9	TRBJ2-7	NA	TGTGCCAGCAGCCGGAGTGCCTACGAGCAGTACTTC	CASSRSAYEQYF
TRBD2	TRBV6-4	TRBJ2-1	NA	TGTGCCAGCAGTGGTGGGACTAGCGGGGGAAATGAGCAGTTCTTC	CASSGGTSGGNEQFF
TRBD1	TRBV10-3	TRBJ1-5	once	TGTGCCATCAGTGAGGACAGGGACAATCAGCCCCAGCATTTT	CAISEDRDNQPQHF
NA	TRBV7-9	TRBJ2-1	NA	TGTGCCAGCAGCTTAGGGGGCGGAGTCGATGAGCAGTTCTTC	CASSLGGGVDEQFF
NA	TRBV27	TRBJ2-1	NA	TGTGCCAGCAGTTTGAGGAACCAGATAGGCGATGAGCAGTTCTTC	CASSLRNQIGDEQFF
TRBD2	TRBV4-1	TRBJ2-3	NA	TGCGCCAGCAGCCAAGAGGCGCCTAGCGGGATTCGCACAGATACGCAGTATTTT	CASSQEAPSGIRTDTQYF
NA	TRBV6-6	TRBJ2-3	once	TGTGCCAGCAGATCCCAGAGCACAGATACGCAGTATTTT	CASRSQSTDTQYF
TRBD1	TRBV5-1	TRBJ2-7	NA	TGCGCCAGCAGCTCAGGGGGACCACCCTACGAGCAGTACTTC	CASSSGGPPYEQYF
TRBD1	TRBV5-4	TRBJ1-1	NA	TGTGCCAGCAGCCCGACAGGGGGGAACACTGAAGCTTTCTTT	CASSPTGGNTEAFF
TRBD2	TRBV7-2	TRBJ2-1	NA	TGTGCCAGCAGCCCTCCGGGACTAGCGGGAGGGAGGGGTGAGCAGTTCTTC	CASSPPGLAGGRGEQFF